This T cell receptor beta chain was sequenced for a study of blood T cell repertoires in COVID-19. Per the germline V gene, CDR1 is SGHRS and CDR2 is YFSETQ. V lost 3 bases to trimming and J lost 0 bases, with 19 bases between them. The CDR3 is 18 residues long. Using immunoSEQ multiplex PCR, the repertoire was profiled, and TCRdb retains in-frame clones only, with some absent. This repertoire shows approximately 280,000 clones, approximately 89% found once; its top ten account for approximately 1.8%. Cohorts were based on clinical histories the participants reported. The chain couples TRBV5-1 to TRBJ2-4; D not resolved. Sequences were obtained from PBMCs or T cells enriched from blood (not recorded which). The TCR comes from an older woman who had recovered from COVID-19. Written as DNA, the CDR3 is TGCGCCAGCAGCTCGGATACGCGGAGAGCCCTAGCCAAAAACATTCAGTACTTC. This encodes CASSSDTRRALAKNIQYF.